This TCR beta chain was observed in a study of vaccination and CD4 T cells after COVID-19. Study-level information: Following dose two, a median around 65 days (range 14 to 241) passed before post-vaccine samples were taken. A CEFX pool, an HIV-1 Nef pool, or no peptide went to control cultures.

Researchers used the Oncomine TCR Beta short-read assay to sequence DNA from cultured CD4+ T cells. TCRdb passed the PCR reads through MiXCR, listing each CDR3 protein once. The sample includes 8,000 to 13,000 distinct CDR3 sequences, 50% to 80% of them seen just once. Remarks on this clonotype: As yet, its antigen is unknown.

Treatment indicated: roughly ten-day PBMC culture with coronavirus spike peptide pools or control peptides (ViraFEST assay). In the ViraFEST assay, peptide-pool expansion preceded TCR sequencing of expanded clonotypes. What was sequenced was CD4+ T cells from blood, cultured in vitro. This clonotype was sampled from a human donor who had recovered from COVID-19.

The CDR3 DNA sequence: TGTGCCAGCAGCTTAACGGAGTTCCCCTATAATTCACCCCTCCACTTT. This codes for CASSLTEFPYNSPLHF. The chain recombines TRBV7-2 with TRBJ1-6; unclear D gene. V was pared by 2 bases and J by 2 bases, with 10 bases between. Germline CDR1 and CDR2: SGHTA and FQGNSA. The CDR3 extends over 16 amino acids.